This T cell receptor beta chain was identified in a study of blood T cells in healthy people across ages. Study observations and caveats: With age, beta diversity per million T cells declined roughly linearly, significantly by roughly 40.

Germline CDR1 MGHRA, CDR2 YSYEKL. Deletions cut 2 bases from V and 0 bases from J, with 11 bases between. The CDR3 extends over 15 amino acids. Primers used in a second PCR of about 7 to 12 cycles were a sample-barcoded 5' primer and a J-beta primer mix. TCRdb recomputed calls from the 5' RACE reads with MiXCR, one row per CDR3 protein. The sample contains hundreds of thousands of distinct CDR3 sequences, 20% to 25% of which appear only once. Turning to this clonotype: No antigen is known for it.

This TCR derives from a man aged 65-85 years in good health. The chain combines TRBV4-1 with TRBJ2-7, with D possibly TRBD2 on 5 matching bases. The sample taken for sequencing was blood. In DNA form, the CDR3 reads TGCGCCAGCAGCCAAAGGACTGGGCTCTCCTACGAGCAGTACTTC. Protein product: CASSQRTGLSYEQYF.